The 32 T cell receptor beta chains given below trace back to one sample, sequenced in a study of T cell repertoires in cytomegalovirus infection. No antigen has been identified for these receptors. MiXCR, applied by TCRdb to the reads, yields one record per CDR3 protein. The sample has around 77,000 distinct CDR3 sequences; 20% are singletons. Sample: CD8+ T cells from cultured PBMCs, taken from culture after CMV antigen stimulation. These receptors were taken from a human donor in good health (CMV status not recorded). Some clones in this sample may be carry-over from other donors' samples.

The genes are TRBV4-3 and TRBJ1-5; D gene uncertain. V was shortened by 0 bases and J by 6 bases, with 15 bases between the two germline ends. The CDR3 contains 16 residues. Per germline, CDR1 LGHNA and CDR2 YSLEER. The CDR3 protein is CASSQERALRGQPQHF. The CDR3 DNA sequence: TGCGCCAGCAGCCAAGAGAGAGCCCTAAGAGGTCAGCCCCAGCATTTT.

The V gene is TRBV5-1, the J gene TRBJ1-1; D possibly corresponds to TRBD1 (5 bases). From germline, CDR1 is SGHRS and CDR2 YFSETQ. This CDR3 comprises 15 residues. The V end lost 0 bases, the J end lost 1 base, and 10 bases lay between the germline ends. The CDR3 region has the DNA TGCGCCAGCAGCTTGGAAGGGACGCAGAACACTGAAGCTTTCTTT. Its translation is CASSLEGTQNTEAFF.

V gene TRBV6-2 or TRBV6-3 combines with J gene TRBJ1-5; 7 nucleotides line up with TRBD1. The CDR3 is 14 amino acids. Trimming removed 6 bases from V and 1 base from J; junction bases left unmatched: 3. CDR1 is MNHEY, CDR2 SVGEGT, per germline. This CDR3 is CASSSGGSNQPQHF. The CDR3 DNA sequence: TGTGCCAGCAGCTCAGGGGGAAGCAATCAGCCCCAGCATTTT.

This clonotype was observed at least ten times. J is TRBJ1-2 and V is TRBV6-6, with D hard to call. Germline lookup yields CDR1 MNHNY and CDR2 SVGAGI (reference sequence). The length of the CDR3 is 11 residues. With 0 bases removed from V and 12 bases from J, the gap between germline ends came to 8 bases. The chain's CDR3 is CASSYSGSDTF. Here the CDR3 DNA reads TGTGCCAGCAGTTACTCCGGGAGCGACACCTTC.

V and J are TRBV7-9 and TRBJ1-1; a weak D match, TRBD1 (5 bases). V gave up 5 bases and J gave up 6 bases, with 10 bases separating them. The CDR3 is 12 amino acids. Germline loops: CDR1 SEHNR, CDR2 FQNEAQ (reference sequence). This CDR3 is CASSQAGAEAFF. As DNA, the CDR3 is TGTGCCAGCAGCCAGGCGGGGGCTGAAGCTTTCTTT.

This clonotype came up a few times. The genes are TRBV7-6 and TRBJ2-6; D is perhaps TRBD1 (5 bases). The CDR3 consists of 19 residues. V was shortened by 1 base and J by 0 bases, with 16 bases between the two germline ends. CDR1 and CDR2 (germline): SGHVS, FNYEAQ. This chain's CDR3 is CASSLEVGHHSSGANVLTF. The CDR3 DNA is TGTGCCAGCAGCTTAGAGGTTGGACACCATAGCTCTGGGGCCAACGTCCTGACTTTC.

This chain's CDR3 is CASSQDHTEAFF. The CDR3 DNA sequence: TGTGCCAGCAGCCAGGACCACACTGAAGCTTTCTTT. The chain carries TRBV7-6 and TRBJ1-1; D is uncertain. Germline V lookup: CDR1 SGHVS, CDR2 FNYEAQ. The CDR3 contains 12 residues. With 5 bases removed from V and 3 bases from J, the gap between germline ends came to 7 bases. Looking up the rest from reference TRBV7-6 and TRBJ1-1 gives the full variable domain: GAGVSQSPRYKVTKRGQDVALRCDPISGHVSLYWYRQALGQGPEFLTYFNYEAQQDKSGLPNDRFSAERPEGSISTLTIQRTEQRDSAMYRCASSQDHTEAFFGQGTRLTVV.

J is TRBJ2-5 and V is TRBV6-6; D is perhaps TRBD1 or TRBD2 (5 bases each). CDR1 and CDR2 from the germline V gene are MNHNY and SVGAGI (reference sequence). CDR3 length: 14 residues. V was cut by 4 bases and J by 1 base, with 10 bases left in between. CDR3 in DNA: TGTGCCAGCAGTTCACCCGGGGCCCAAGAGACCCAGTACTTC. Encoded protein: CASSSPGAQETQYF.

J is TRBJ2-7 and V is TRBV11-1; maybe TRBD1 (6 bases). The CDR3 extends over 14 amino acids. Between the trimmed V and J ends, which lost 3 bases and 3 bases, there was a span of 12 bases. From germline, CDR1 is SGHAT and CDR2 FQDESV (reference sequence). In nucleotides, the CDR3 is TGTGCCAGCAGCTTGGGGGCAGGAGGCTACGAGCAGTACTTC. Its protein product is CASSLGAGGYEQYF.

The chain joins TRBV12-3 or TRBV12-4 to TRBJ2-7, with D possibly matching TRBD1 (5 bases). The CDR3 is made up of 14 amino acids. With 1 base removed from V and 6 bases from J, the gap between germline ends came to 13 bases. CDR3 coding DNA: TGTGCCAGCAGTTTAGGTCTGCAGGGCCGCGAGCAGTACTTC. It is translated as CASSLGLQGREQYF.

This clonotype came up a few times. The chain links TRBV11-2 to TRBJ2-4, with D perhaps TRBD1 or TRBD2 (5 bases each). CDR1 and CDR2 from the germline V gene are SGHAT and FQNNGV. V lost 5 bases and J lost 0, with 14 bases in between. The CDR3 sequence is 16 residues long. The CDR3 here is CASSEAGALAKNIQYF. The CDR3 nucleotides are TGTGCCAGCAGCGAGGCCGGGGCCCTAGCCAAAAACATTCAGTACTTC.

This clonotype was seen a single time. The CDR3 reads CASSQRDRRNYGYTF. In DNA form, the CDR3 reads TGTGCCAGCAGCCAAAGGGACAGGAGAAACTATGGCTACACCTTC. V gene TRBV7-8 combines with J gene TRBJ1-2, with 8 bases identical to TRBD1. The V segment lost 5 bases and the J segment 2 bases; nucleotides outside the gene matches: 7. Germline values: CDR1 SGHVS, CDR2 FQNEAQ. The CDR3 consists of 15 residues.

This clonotype was recorded a few times. DNA of the CDR3: TGTGCCAGCAGCACAACAGGGGGAGGAACTGAAGCTTTCTTT. Protein sequence: CASSTTGGGTEAFF. The V call is TRBV7-3, the J call TRBJ1-1; 8 bases line up with TRBD1. The CDR3 length is 14 residues. V trimming: 5 bases; J trimming: 5 bases; junction bases outside the gene matches: 7. CDR1 and CDR2 from the germline V gene are SGHTA and FQGTGA.

This clonotype was seen a handful of times. The rearrangement joins TRBV7-2 to TRBJ1-6; D remains ambiguous. Trimming took 5 bases from V and 8 from J, leaving 16 bases between them. Germline values: CDR1 SGHTA, CDR2 FQGNSA. The CDR3 totals 15 residues. The CDR3 is CASSLNKGSDSPLHF. For the CDR3, the DNA is TGTGCCAGCAGCCTTAATAAGGGCTCGGATTCACCCCTCCACTTT.

This clonotype showed up just a few times. V and J are TRBV4-1 and TRBJ2-7, with 9 bases fitting TRBD1. The CDR3 spans 15 residues. Trimming cost V 0 bases and J 3 bases; bases outside gene matches: 3. CDR1 and CDR2 from the germline V gene are MGHRA and YSYEKL. CDR3 residues: CASSQDEGQGYEQYF. CDR3 coding DNA: TGCGCCAGCAGCCAAGACGAGGGACAGGGCTACGAGCAGTACTTC.

This clonotype was seen repeatedly, ten times or more. The chain couples TRBV2 to TRBJ2-6; D is unresolved. Looked up from germline, CDR1 is SNHLY and CDR2 is FYNNEI. This CDR3 has 15 amino acids. V lost 6 bases and J 0 bases, leaving 9 bases between the germline ends. DNA for the CDR3: TGTGCCAGCAGCCCGTTTCCCTCTGGGGCCAACGTCCTGACTTTC. Protein product: CASSPFPSGANVLTF.

The sample holds many counts of this clonotype. The genes are TRBV4-3 and TRBJ1-4; TRBD1 might be the D (5 bases). Looked up from germline, CDR1 is LGHNA and CDR2 is YSLEER. This CDR3 has 15 residues. V was trimmed by 1 base and J by 1 base, leaving 7 bases between them. The CDR3 bases are TGCGCCAGCAGCCAAGTGGGGGGAACTAATGAAAAACTGTTTTTT. As protein: CASSQVGGTNEKLFF.

The chain carries TRBV6-2 or TRBV6-3 and TRBJ2-1, with D unclear. V lost 4 bases to trimming and J lost 2 bases, with 15 bases between them. CDR3 length equals 16 residues. Germline values: CDR1 MNHEY, CDR2 SVGEGT. This CDR3 reads CASSSRRSFTYNEQFF. The CDR3 DNA reads TGTGCCAGCAGTTCTCGCCGCTCGTTTACCTACAATGAGCAGTTCTTC.

This clonotype was observed a handful of times. This sequence joins TRBV2 and TRBJ1-2; tentatively, D is TRBD1 (5 bases). The germline V and J ends were trimmed by 11 bases and 8 bases, with 15 bases remaining between them. CDR3 size: 11 residues. Germline V gene lookup returns CDR1 SNHLY and CDR2 FYNNEI. CDR3 DNA: TGTGCCGTTCCGAGGGGAGGAGGCTACACCTTC. Encoded protein: CAVPRGGGYTF.

This clonotype was seen a handful of times. The chain employs TRBV4-3 and TRBJ1-2, with D perhaps matching TRBD1 (5 bases). The CDR3 covers 16 residues. Per germline, CDR1 LGHNA and CDR2 YSLEER. Trimming took off 1 base at V and 3 bases at J, with 15 bases between the two ends. Written as DNA, the CDR3 is TGCGCCAGCAGCCAAGGTCCATCCGGGACTCACTATGGCTACACCTTC. It codes for CASSQGPSGTHYGYTF.

In DNA, the CDR3 is TGTGCCAGCAGTCCCGCATGGGGCTACGAGCAGTACTTC. This translates into CASSPAWGYEQYF. This sequence joins TRBV12-3 or TRBV12-4 and TRBJ2-7; D is unclear. CDR3 length: 13 amino acids. Trimming took off 5 bases at V and 3 bases at J, with 11 bases between the two ends.

This clonotype was seen a few times. The V call is TRBV27, the J call TRBJ2-3; TRBD2 matches at 12 bases. The CDR3 runs to 18 residues. V dropped 5 bases and J dropped 0; count of bases not matched to a gene: 9. From germline, CDR1 is MNHEY and CDR2 SMNVEV (reference sequence). The CDR3 nucleotides read TGTGCCAGCAGTCTTGGACTAGCGGGGAGAACTAGCACAGATACGCAGTATTTT. Its translation is CASSLGLAGRTSTDTQYF.

With regard to this clonotype: At one end the junction does not follow the germline gene, possibly because of a read error. The J gene is TRBJ2-7, the V gene TRBV4-1; D possibly corresponds to TRBD2 (5 bases). Germline values: CDR1 MGHRA, CDR2 YSYEKL. The CDR3 sequence is 13 residues long. The CDR3 sequence is CASSQTRIYEQYF. The CDR3 coding sequence is TGTGCCAGCAGCCAAACTAGAATCTACGAGCAGTACTTC.

The rearrangement joins TRBV7-9 to TRBJ2-3, with 8 positions matching TRBD2. The CDR3 loop spans 16 amino acids. V lost 4 bases, J lost 0 bases, and 6 bases stayed unmatched. The germline V gene has CDR1 SEHNR and CDR2 FQNEAQ (reference sequence). The CDR3, as DNA: TGTGCCAGCAGCTCCCTAGCGGGCCTTAGCACAGATACGCAGTATTTT. This sequence encodes CASSSLAGLSTDTQYF.

This clonotype appeared a few times. The rearrangement uses TRBV4-1 and TRBJ2-7, with 12 bases identical to TRBD2. The CDR3 consists of 19 residues. The ends lost 1 base at V and 0 bases at J; junction bases unmatched: 10. Germline CDR1 and CDR2: MGHRA and YSYEKL. The CDR3 nucleotides are TGCGCCAGCAGCCAAGCTCAAAGACTAGCGGGGGAGAGCTCCTACGAGCAGTACTTC. Translation gives CASSQAQRLAGESSYEQYF.

In DNA, the CDR3 is TGTGCCAGCAGCCTAGCGGAGAACACTGAAGCTTTCTTT. Protein sequence: CASSLAENTEAFF. The V call is TRBV11-3, the J call TRBJ1-1; the D is unclear. The V end was cut by 5 bases, the J end by 1 base, with 8 bases between. CDR3 length: 13 residues. Germline V gives CDR1 SGHNT, CDR2 YENEEA.

This clonotype was observed a few times. This chain joins TRBV7-9 and TRBJ1-1; 8 positions agree with TRBD1. The germline V gene encodes CDR1 SEHNR and CDR2 FQNEAQ (reference sequence). The CDR3 has 15 amino acids. Trimming took 3 bases from V and 1 from J; bases not matched to a gene: 4. CDR3: CASSLGQATNTEAFF. The CDR3, as DNA: TGTGCCAGCAGCTTGGGACAGGCCACGAACACTGAAGCTTTCTTT.

This clonotype was seen a handful of times. The CDR3 spells CASSYLNIAGSSYEQYF. The CDR3 DNA follows: TGTGCCAGCAGTTACTTGAACATAGCGGGGAGCTCCTACGAGCAGTACTTC. This chain joins TRBV6-2 or TRBV6-3 and TRBJ2-7, with TRBD2 identical over 8 bases. The CDR3 covers 17 residues. Germline values: CDR1 MNHEY, CDR2 SVGEGT. The trim removed 1 base at V and 0 bases at J, leaving 8 bases unmatched.

The chain recombines TRBV12-3 or TRBV12-4 with TRBJ2-7; no clear D gene. The CDR3 sequence is 14 residues long. V lost 3 bases to trimming and J lost 2 bases, with 11 bases between them. The CDR3, as DNA: TGTGCCAGCAGTTTCGTTAGGGCACCCTACGAGCAGTACTTC. Translating it yields CASSFVRAPYEQYF.

This chain connects TRBV7-2 to TRBJ1-1; no clear D. The CDR3 has 12 residues. Deletions cut 2 bases from V and 7 bases from J, with 8 bases between. The V gene's germline CDR1 is SGHTA and CDR2 FQGNSA. CDR3 nucleotides: TGTGCCAGCAGCTTAATCTATAGTGAAGCTTTCTTT. Its translation: CASSLIYSEAFF.

The chain has TRBV7-9 and TRBJ2-5; TRBD1 agrees at 10 bases. The CDR3 extends over 14 amino acids. V was clipped by 4 bases and J by 4 bases; unmatched bases: 3. Germline V gives CDR1 SEHNR, CDR2 FQNEAQ (reference sequence). The CDR3 protein is CASSWDRGGETQYF. The DNA of the CDR3 is TGTGCCAGCAGCTGGGACAGGGGAGGAGAGACCCAGTACTTC.

The V and J genes are TRBV7-2 and TRBJ2-2, with 8 positions matching TRBD2. Germline CDR1 SGHTA, CDR2 FQGNSA. The trim removed 4 bases at V and 1 base at J, leaving 11 bases unmatched. The CDR3 totals 18 residues. In nucleotides, the CDR3 is TGTGCCAGCAGCTCCCTTTTTCGGGGACTAGTGAACACCGGGGAGCTGTTTTTT. It is translated as CASSSLFRGLVNTGELFF.